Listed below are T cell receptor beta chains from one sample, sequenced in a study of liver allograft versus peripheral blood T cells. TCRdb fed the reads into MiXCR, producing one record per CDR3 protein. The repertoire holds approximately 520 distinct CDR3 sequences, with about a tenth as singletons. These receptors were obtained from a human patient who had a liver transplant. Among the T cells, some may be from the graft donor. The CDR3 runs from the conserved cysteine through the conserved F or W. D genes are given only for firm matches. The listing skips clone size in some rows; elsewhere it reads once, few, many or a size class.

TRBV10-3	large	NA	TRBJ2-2	TGTGCCATCAGCCCGGACAGTGTCACCGGGGAGCTGTTTTTT	CAISPDSVTGELFF
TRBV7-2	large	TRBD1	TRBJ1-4	TGTGCCAGCAGCCCGGGACAGGCTGAGGGTGAAAAACTGTTTTTT	CASSPGQAEGEKLFF
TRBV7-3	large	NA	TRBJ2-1	TGTGCCAGCAGCTTAAACTATGGCGGGTCCTACAATGAGCAGTTCTTC	CASSLNYGGSYNEQFF
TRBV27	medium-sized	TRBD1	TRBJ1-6	TGTGCCAGCAGCCGGGGACAGTACGAGCTCACCTATAATTCACCCCTCCACTTT	CASSRGQYELTYNSPLHF
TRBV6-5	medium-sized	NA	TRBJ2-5	TGTGCCAGCAGTTCCCAGTTGGGGGAGACCCAGTACTTC	CASSSQLGETQYF
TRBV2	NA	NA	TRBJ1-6	TGTGTCAGCAGTGGAGTTACCTCCTATAATTCACCCCTCCACTTT	CVSSGVTSYNSPLHF
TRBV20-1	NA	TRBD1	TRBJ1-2	TGCAGTGCTAGCCGGGACAGGGGGGGGGGCTATGGCTACACCTTC	CSASRDRGGGYGYTF
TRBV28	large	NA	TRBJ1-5	TGTGCCAGCAGTTTAGATCGGGGGCACGGAGATCAGCCCCAGCATTTT	CASSLDRGHGDQPQHF
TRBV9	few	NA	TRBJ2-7	TGTGCCAGCAGCCCCGGGCGGGGAGCCGAGCAGTACTTC	CASSPGRGAEQYF
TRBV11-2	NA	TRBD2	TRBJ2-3	TGTGCCAGCAGCCCCGGGACTAGCGGCACAGATACGCAGTATTTT	CASSPGTSGTDTQYF
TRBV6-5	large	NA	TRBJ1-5	TGTGCCAGCAGCTCGTCGGACAATCAGCCCCAGCATTTT	CASSSSDNQPQHF
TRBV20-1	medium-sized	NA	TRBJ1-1	TGCAGTGCCGGGCGGAGTTTGAACACTGAAGCTTTCTTT	CSAGRSLNTEAFF
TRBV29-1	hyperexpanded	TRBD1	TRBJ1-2	TGCAGCGGACAGGGGGCTAACTATGGCTACACCTTC	CSGQGANYGYTF
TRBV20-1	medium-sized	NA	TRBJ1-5	TGCAGTGCTAGTGGGGGGACGGGCAATCAGCCCCAGCATTTT	CSASGGTGNQPQHF
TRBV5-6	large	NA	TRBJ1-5	TGTGCCAGCAGCTTAAGGGGCGGGGGTAGCAATCAGCCCCAGCATTTT	CASSLRGGGSNQPQHF
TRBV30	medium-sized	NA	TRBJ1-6	TGTGCCTGGAGTGTACGGGGCGGTGATAATTCACCCCTCCACTTT	CAWSVRGGDNSPLHF